The 14 T cell receptor beta chains reported below all come from one sample, sequenced in a study of blood T cell repertoires in COVID-19. Repertoires were generated with immunoSEQ multiplex PCR, while TCRdb's copy carries only in-frame clones and drops some. Of some 64,000 clones listed, approximately 79% are singletons. Material: peripheral blood. These receptors were collected from a woman older than 75 with active or convalescent COVID-19.

The chain links TRBV7-9 to TRBJ1-6; 10 positions match TRBD1. Looked up from germline, CDR1 is SEHNR and CDR2 is FQNEAQ (reference sequence). V shed 5 bases, J shed 15 bases, and the junction held 7 bases outside the gene matches. The CDR3 covers 13 residues. The chain's CDR3 is CASSLGGQGLLHF. The CDR3 nucleotides are TGTGCCAGCAGCCTAGGGGGACAGGGGCTCCTCCACTTT.

The chain employs TRBV6-5 and TRBJ2-2, with D possibly being TRBD1 (6 bases). CDR3 length: 12 residues. Germline-derived CDR1 and CDR2 are MNHEY and SVGAGI. Trimming left V 6 bases short and J 5 bases short, with 7 bases between. In DNA, the CDR3 is TGTGCCAGCAGCCAGGGGACCGGGGAGCTGTTTTTT. As protein: CASSQGTGELFF.

The gene calls are TRBV19 and TRBJ1-2; D remains ambiguous. The germline V and J ends were trimmed by 1 base and 5 bases, with 11 bases remaining between them. CDR1 is LNHDA, CDR2 SQIVND, per germline (reference sequence). This CDR3 has 14 residues. The CDR3 here is CASSIGGSNYGYTF. CDR3 nucleotides: TGTGCCAGTAGTATAGGAGGCAGCAATTATGGCTACACCTTC.

This clone was seen more than once but under ten times. The V and J genes are TRBV12-3 or TRBV12-4 and TRBJ2-7, with D possibly matching TRBD1 (5 bases). The CDR3 loop spans 13 amino acids. Trimming took 6 bases from V and 7 from J, leaving 16 bases between them. The CDR3 loop reads CASSQGILREQYF. For the CDR3, the DNA is TGTGCCAGCAGCCAGGGCATTCTACGGGAGCAGTACTTC.

The count of this clone is one. The V and J genes are TRBV4-2 and TRBJ2-1, with 7 bases aligning to TRBD2. Per the germline V gene, CDR1 is LGHNA and CDR2 is YNFKEQ. V lost 7 bases, J lost 0 bases, and 6 bases stayed unmatched. The CDR3 is 15 residues long. CDR3 DNA: TGTGCCAGCACCGGACGCGGGAGCTCCTACAATGAGCAGTTCTTC. The encoded protein is CASTGRGSSYNEQFF.

In this sample, this clone turned up a few times. The chain is built from TRBV10-3 and TRBJ1-1; D is perhaps TRBD1 (5 bases). The ends were cut back, 3 bases at V and 7 bases at J, with 18 bases in the middle. The germline V gene encodes CDR1 ENHRY and CDR2 SYGVKD. There are 15 residues in the CDR3. CDR3 in DNA: TGTGCCATCAGTGATGATAACCCGCGGGGGGATGAAGCTTTCTTT. This translates into CAISDDNPRGDEAFF.

The gene calls are TRBV18 and TRBJ1-2; D uncertain. The CDR3 has 14 residues. Germline V gene sequence: CDR1 KGHSH, CDR2 LQKENI. Trimming removed 6 bases at V and 8 bases at J, with 19 bases between. Here the CDR3 DNA reads TGTGCCAGCTCCCCTTCCGCGGTCCCCCTGGGCTACACCTTC. Residues: CASSPSAVPLGYTF.

In its sample, this clone was seen a few times. CDR3 protein: CASGQGKNQPQHF. The CDR3 DNA reads as TGTGCCAGTGGACAGGGGAAAAATCAGCCCCAGCATTTT. The chain joins TRBV19 to TRBJ1-5, with 9 bases lining up with TRBD1. Germline V gene sequence: CDR1 LNHDA, CDR2 SQIVND (reference sequence). J was trimmed by 4 bases and V by 8 bases; bases with no gene match: 3. The CDR3 contains 13 residues. The full variable domain, completed using reference TRBV19 and TRBJ1-5, is DGGITQSPKYLFRKEGQNVTLSCEQNLNHDAMYWYRQDPGQGLRLIYYSQIVNDFQKGDIAEGYSVSREKKESFPLTVTSAQKNPTAFYLCASGQGKNQPQHFGDGTRLSIL.

The genes are TRBV4-2 and TRBJ1-5, with D hard to call. Germline V CDR1 and CDR2: LGHNA, YNFKEQ. The V end was cut by 6 bases, the J end by 0 bases, with 12 bases between. The length of the CDR3 is 15 residues. The CDR3 is CASSRKRDSNQPQHF. The CDR3 DNA sequence: TGTGCCAGCAGTCGGAAACGGGATAGCAATCAGCCCCAGCATTTT.

The J gene is TRBJ1-2, the V gene TRBV6-5, with 9 bases lining up with TRBD1. This CDR3 contains 13 residues. The V segment lost 6 bases and the J segment 8 bases; nucleotides outside the gene matches: 7. Germline values: CDR1 MNHEY, CDR2 SVGAGI. The CDR3 region is CASSTGTGRGYTF. The CDR3 DNA sequence: TGTGCCAGCAGCACAGGGACAGGGCGAGGCTACACCTTC.

The chain uses TRBV27 and TRBJ1-2; D perhaps matches TRBD1 (5 bases). Trimming cost V 6 bases and J 3 bases, with 14 bases left between them. Germline CDR1 MNHEY, CDR2 SMNVEV (reference sequence). The CDR3 runs to 14 residues. CDR3 residues: CASSQSGQYYGYTF. In DNA form, the CDR3 reads TGTGCCAGCAGCCAATCTGGACAATACTATGGCTACACCTTC.

CDR3 DNA: TGTGCCAGTAGGACAGGGCTAAGTCAGCCCCAGCATTTT. As protein: CASRTGLSQPQHF. The chain joins TRBV27 to TRBJ1-5; TRBD1 aligns across 8 bases. The J segment lost 6 bases and the V segment lost 9 bases, leaving 7 bases of the junction unmatched. Germline CDR1 reads MNHEY; CDR2 reads SMNVEV (reference sequence). The CDR3 consists of 13 residues.

This clone was seen many times. This chain uses TRBV6-5 with TRBJ1-3, with D maybe TRBD1 (5 bases). Between the trimmed V and J ends, which lost 11 bases and 4 bases, there was a span of 15 bases. Germline V CDR1 and CDR2: MNHEY, SVGAGI. The CDR3 loop spans 13 amino acids. In DNA, the CDR3 is TGTGCCGTCAGACAGTACGCGGGAAACACCATATATTTT. Residues: CAVRQYAGNTIYF.

The chain couples TRBV6-6 to TRBJ1-1; D unresolved. Germline CDR1 reads MNHNY; CDR2 reads SVGAGI (reference sequence). Trimming left V 6 bases short and J 1 base short, with 15 bases between. The CDR3 has 15 residues. The CDR3: CASRLGVSENTEAFF. The CDR3 nucleotides are TGTGCCAGCAGACTGGGAGTCAGCGAGAACACTGAAGCTTTCTTT.